This paragraph reports one T cell receptor beta chain. This CDR3 is built from 19 residues. The germline CDR1 and CDR2 sequences are MNHEY and SVGEGT. With V trimmed by 4 bases and J by 0 bases, 10 bases remained unmatched. The data belong to a study of blood T cell repertoires in COVID-19. Clones were read by immunoSEQ multiplex PCR, and TCRdb kept only the in-frame ones, dropping some. The table records 250,000 to 300,000 clones, approximately 89% of them present only once. The TCR sequence derives from a woman under 40 with COVID-19, enrolled during active disease. The source material was peripheral blood. The V gene is TRBV6-2 or TRBV6-3, the J gene TRBJ2-3; 13 bases are shared with TRBD2. CDR3 nucleotide sequence: TGTGCCAGCAGTTTCCAAGCCGGGACTAGCGGGGCTAGCACAGATACGCAGTATTTT. Translation gives CASSFQAGTSGASTDTQYF.